This paragraph reports one TCR beta chain. Its specificity is not known. The CDR3 runs to 12 residues. Germline CDR1 MNHEY, CDR2 SVGAGI. V lost 6 bases, J lost 7 bases, and 10 bases lay in between. This sample stems from a study of a mutant IDH1 vaccine in newly diagnosed glioma. Turning to the study itself: There were eight vaccinations for patients, given in weeks 1, 3, 5, 7, 11, 15, 19 and 23. Most patients had radiochemotherapy with temozolomide before enrollment; others had one alone.

As to time point: week 11, during vaccination. Vaccine doses each comprised 300 ug of mutant IDH1 20-mer peptide, with topical imiquimod. Assay used: immunoSEQ multiplex PCR; TCRdb lists only in-frame clones, some missing. The sample lists tens of thousands of clones, roughly 80% occurring once. J is TRBJ1-5 and V is TRBV6-5; possibly TRBD1 for D (6 bases). This receptor was obtained from a man aged 45-65 years with glioma. This material consisted of PBMCs, taken from a glioma patient whose treatment included an IDH1 peptide vaccine. The CDR3: CASRQGGQPQHF. Written as DNA, the CDR3 is TGTGCCAGCAGACAGGGCGGGCAGCCCCAGCATTTT.